The 31 T cell receptor beta chains below come from one sample, sequenced in a study of regulatory dendritic cells for organ transplantation. These receptors' targets are unknown. Allogeneic regulatory or mature dendritic cells were co-cultured for more than 4 days with CFSE-labeled sorted T cells at 1:10. Repertoires were generated with immunoSEQ multiplex PCR, while TCRdb's copy carries only in-frame clones and drops some. The sample holds fewer than 20,000 clones; less than 80% are singletons and the top ten take 3% to 4%. The sequenced material came from memory CD4+ T cells from blood cultured with regulatory dendritic cells. Subset defined: CD45RO+ memory T cells. The receptor source for this set is a human donor in good health.

V and J are TRBV5-1 and TRBJ2-7; weak D call: TRBD2 (6 bases). The germline V gene encodes CDR1 SGHRS and CDR2 YFSETQ. The length of the CDR3 is 15 residues. Trimming took 0 bases from V and 3 from J, leaving 13 bases between them. Written as DNA, the CDR3 is TGCGCCAGCAGCTTGGATGGCGGGACGGACTACGAGCAGTACTTC. This gives the protein CASSLDGGTDYEQYF.

This rearrangement joins TRBV19 to TRBJ1-1; TRBD1 might be the D (6 bases). Germline CDR1 LNHDA, CDR2 SQIVND (reference sequence). Trimming removed 3 bases from V and 1 base from J, with 9 bases in between. CDR3 length equals 14 residues. CDR3 in amino acids: CASSIGTPNTEAFF. In DNA form, the CDR3 reads TGTGCCAGTAGTATCGGGACACCGAACACTGAAGCTTTCTTT.

This chain links TRBV2 with TRBJ1-6; D is possibly TRBD1 (6 bases). V dropped 7 bases and J dropped 9 bases, with 19 bases sitting between them. The CDR3 has 15 amino acids. Germline lookup yields CDR1 SNHLY and CDR2 FYNNEI. DNA of the CDR3: TGTGCCAGCAATCCCCAGGGCAGGGGTGGTTCACCCCTCCACTTT. Its translation is CASNPQGRGGSPLHF.

The chain carries TRBV18 and TRBJ1-4, with D possibly matching TRBD1 (5 bases). This CDR3 region has 16 residues. V was trimmed by 0 bases and J by 8 bases, leaving 16 bases between them. The germline V gene encodes CDR1 KGHSH and CDR2 LQKENI. The CDR3: CASSPPNVRVEEKLFF. The CDR3 DNA reads TGTGCCAGCTCACCACCGAATGTCAGGGTGGAAGAAAAACTGTTTTTT.

This clone is deemed medium-sized. This chain links TRBV5-1 with TRBJ1-2; D unclear. CDR1 and CDR2 (germline): SGHRS, YFSETQ. Trimming shortened V by 0 bases and J by 4 bases, and 4 bases separated the two germline ends. The CDR3 is made up of 12 amino acids. The CDR3 region has the DNA TGCGCCAGCAGCTTGGGCCTCTATGGCTACACCTTC. The encoded protein is CASSLGLYGYTF.

The V call is TRBV30, the J call TRBJ2-7; TRBD1 matches 7 bases. Germline loops: CDR1 GTSNPN, CDR2 SVGIG (reference sequence). Losses at the gene ends were 0 bases for V and 3 bases for J; bases not matched to a gene: 8. This CDR3 is 15 amino acids long. DNA of the CDR3: TGTGCCTGGAGTGTACTACAGGGGACGGGCTACGAGCAGTACTTC. Translated: CAWSVLQGTGYEQYF.

V is TRBV7-9 and J is TRBJ1-2, with D maybe TRBD1 (6 bases). V lost 1 base and J 6 bases, leaving 12 bases between the germline ends. The CDR3 loop spans 14 amino acids. Germline V gene sequence: CDR1 SEHNR, CDR2 FQNEAQ (reference sequence). The CDR3 is CASSLGGTPNGYTF. The CDR3 coding sequence is TGTGCCAGCAGCTTAGGGGGGACACCCAATGGCTACACCTTC.

This clone was seen a handful of times. The V call is TRBV9, the J call TRBJ2-1; 8 bases line up with TRBD1. V lost 0 bases, J lost 3 bases, and 5 bases stayed unmatched. This CDR3 contains 16 residues. Per germline, CDR1 SGDLS and CDR2 YYNGEE. CDR3 bases: TGTGCCAGCAGCGTAGACCGGGACAGGCTCTACAATGAGCAGTTCTTC. Protein sequence: CASSVDRDRLYNEQFF.

The J gene is TRBJ2-5, the V gene TRBV18; D gene unclear. This CDR3 comprises 14 residues. Deletions cut 3 bases from V and 1 base from J, with 9 bases between. Germline V gene lookup returns CDR1 KGHSH and CDR2 LQKENI. The CDR3 bases are TGTGCCAGCTCACCTATGGGGATCCAAGAGACCCAGTACTTC. It yields the protein CASSPMGIQETQYF.

The chain has TRBV6-1 and TRBJ2-7; 11 nucleotides match TRBD2. Unmatched junction bases numbered 5, after V lost 6 bases and J lost 4 bases. Germline loops: CDR1 MNHNS, CDR2 SASEGT. CDR3 length: 14 amino acids. The CDR3 coding sequence is TGTGCCAGCAGCATAGGACTAGCGGGTTACGAGCAGTACTTC. This sequence encodes CASSIGLAGYEQYF.

There are a few counts of this clone. The chain carries TRBV10-1 and TRBJ2-7, with D uncertain. V was pared by 5 bases and J by 6 bases, with 23 bases between. Germline V gene data show CDR1 as WNHNN and CDR2 as SYGVQD (reference sequence). CDR3 size: 16 residues. The chain's CDR3 is CASSSRFDSLAAEQYF. In DNA form, the CDR3 reads TGCGCCAGCAGTTCCCGTTTTGACTCCCTTGCTGCCGAGCAGTACTTC.

The rearrangement joins TRBV27 to TRBJ2-7; 12 bases are shared with TRBD1. The CDR3 is 15 residues long. The germline CDR1 and CDR2 sequences are MNHEY and SMNVEV (reference sequence). V shed 8 bases, J shed 6 bases, and the junction held 11 bases outside the gene matches. CDR3 protein: CASSRGGTGGREQYF. The CDR3 coding sequence is TGTGCCAGCTCGCGGGGTGGGACAGGGGGCCGCGAGCAGTACTTC.

The genes are TRBV4-2 and TRBJ2-3; the match to TRBD2 covers 10 bases. CDR3 length: 16 amino acids. The ends lost 0 bases at V and 6 bases at J; junction bases unmatched: 6. Germline CDR1 and CDR2: LGHNA and YNFKEQ. The CDR3 DNA follows: TGTGCCAGCAGCCAAGAACTAGCGGGATTCATCGATACGCAGTATTTT. It specifies CASSQELAGFIDTQYF.

This clone was observed a few times. The gene calls are TRBV7-6 and TRBJ1-1; D is unresolved. Germline V gives CDR1 SGHVS, CDR2 FNYEAQ. Trimming took 5 bases from V and 5 from J, leaving 12 bases between them. CDR3 length equals 13 residues. The CDR3 DNA follows: TGTGCCAGCAGCCGCGACCGGAGTACTGAAGCTTTCTTT. Amino acid sequence: CASSRDRSTEAFF. Supplemented by reference TRBV7-6 and TRBJ1-1, the full variable domain reads GAGVSQSPRYKVTKRGQDVALRCDPISGHVSLYWYRQALGQGPEFLTYFNYEAQQDKSGLPNDRFSAERPEGSISTLTIQRTEQRDSAMYRCASSRDRSTEAFFGQGTRLTVV.

This clone showed up just a few times. The chain combines TRBV5-4 with TRBJ2-7; D not certain. The germline V and J ends were trimmed by 1 base and 7 bases, with 15 bases remaining between them. The CDR3 totals 14 residues. Germline V lookup: CDR1 SGHNT, CDR2 YYREEE (reference sequence). The chain's CDR3 is CASSLQTTPGEQYF. CDR3 bases: TGTGCCAGCAGCTTGCAGACAACACCTGGAGAGCAGTACTTC.

The CDR3 protein is CASSIKRRAANEKLFF. The CDR3 nucleotides read TGTGCCAGTAGTATAAAGCGCCGAGCCGCTAATGAAAAACTGTTTTTT. The chain carries TRBV19 and TRBJ1-4; D gene unclear. Trimming cost V 2 bases and J 3 bases, with 13 bases left between them. The CDR3 has 16 residues. The V gene's germline CDR1 is LNHDA and CDR2 SQIVND (reference sequence).

This rearrangement joins TRBV29-1 to TRBJ2-7, with a tentative D call TRBD1 (5 bases). CDR1 is SQVTM and CDR2 is ANQGSEA in the germline V gene. This CDR3 contains 13 residues. V was clipped by 6 bases and J by 6 bases, with 18 bases between them. CDR3 loop: CSVYFGHGTEQYF. CDR3 in DNA: TGCAGCGTGTATTTCGGACACGGTACCGAGCAGTACTTC.

V usage is TRBV10-2 and J usage is TRBJ2-2, with TRBD2 as a possible D gene (7 bases). The ends were cut back, 5 bases at V and 4 bases at J, with 17 bases in the middle. Germline V gene data show CDR1 as WSHSY and CDR2 as SAAADI. The CDR3 is 16 amino acids. The CDR3 DNA reads as TGCGCCAGCAGTCATGTAGGGGGAGGGATCACCGGGGAGCTGTTTTTT. Its translation: CASSHVGGGITGELFF.

The chain has TRBV15 and TRBJ1-1; D is unclear. Trimming removed 2 bases at V and 3 bases at J, with 16 bases between. Germline loops: CDR1 LNHNV, CDR2 YYDKDF (reference sequence). The CDR3 has 16 residues. This chain's CDR3 is CATSRTLGLWDTEAFF. Here the CDR3 DNA reads TGTGCCACCAGCAGAACCCTAGGACTGTGGGACACTGAAGCTTTCTTT.

This clone was seen once. The DNA for the CDR3 is TGCGCCAGCAGCCAGGGAGTCGCGGTGGCTAGCGGGAATTATGAGCAGTTCTTC. This sequence encodes CASSQGVAVASGNYEQFF. The chain combines TRBV4-3 with TRBJ2-1; 9 bases map to TRBD2. J lost 8 bases, V lost 3 bases, and 17 bases had no gene match. The V gene's germline CDR1 is LGHNA and CDR2 YSLEER. This CDR3 has 18 amino acids.

This clone was seen more than once but under ten times. The CDR3 DNA reads as TGTGCCAGCAGCGTAGGAGACTCACGTGATCGGCAGTTCTTC. This encodes CASSVGDSRDRQFF. The gene calls are TRBV9 and TRBJ2-1; D remains ambiguous. CDR1 and CDR2 from the germline V gene are SGDLS and YYNGEE. Between the trimmed V and J ends, which lost 0 bases and 12 bases, there was a span of 16 bases. The CDR3 consists of 14 residues.

The J gene is TRBJ2-5, the V gene TRBV7-3; 10 nucleotides agree with TRBD2. CDR1 SGHTA and CDR2 FQGTGA come from the germline V gene. This CDR3 contains 15 residues. J lost 3 bases, V lost 5 bases, and 6 bases had no gene match. CDR3 coding DNA: TGTGCCAGCAGCCTATTAGCGGGGGGTAAAGAGACCCAGTACTTC. Its translation: CASSLLAGGKETQYF.

This chain links TRBV7-2 with TRBJ2-3, with 7 bases aligning to TRBD2. The CDR3 is 14 residues long. J gave up 2 bases and V 4 bases, and 3 bases lay outside the gene matches. Germline lookup yields CDR1 SGHTA and CDR2 FQGNSA. The CDR3 reads CASSYRDYTDTQYF. In DNA, the CDR3 is TGTGCCAGCAGCTACCGGGACTACACAGATACGCAGTATTTT.

In nucleotides, the CDR3 is TGTGCCAGCAGCCCTCGGGGGGGGGAAAACTATGGCTACACCTTC. Translation: CASSPRGGENYGYTF. This chain connects TRBV7-2 to TRBJ1-2; a possible D gene is TRBD1 (5 bases). Per the germline V gene, CDR1 is SGHTA and CDR2 is FQGNSA. The CDR3 has 15 residues. V lost 5 bases to trimming and J lost 2 bases, with 15 bases between them. The entire variable domain, with the rest obtained from reference TRBV7-2 and TRBJ1-2, is as follows: GAGVSQSPSNKVTEKGKDVELRCDPISGHTALYWYRQSLGQGLEFLIYFQGNSAPDKSGLPSDRFSAERTGGSVSTLTIQRTQQEDSAVYLCASSPRGGENYGYTFGSGTRLTVV.

This chain joins TRBV11-1 and TRBJ1-6; weak D call: TRBD1 (6 bases). V shed 2 bases and J shed 10 bases, with 9 bases lying between them. Germline loops: CDR1 SGHAT, CDR2 FQDESV (reference sequence). The CDR3 is made up of 13 amino acids. CDR3 protein: CASSLQGQSPLHF. CDR3 nucleotides: TGTGCCAGCAGCTTACAGGGGCAGTCACCCCTCCACTTT.

The CDR3 is CASSPYMDSSYGYTF. The CDR3 nucleotides are TGTGCCAGCTCACCTTATATGGACAGTTCGTATGGCTACACCTTC. This chain links TRBV18 with TRBJ1-2, with TRBD1 as a possible D gene (6 bases). CDR3 length equals 15 residues. V was clipped by 3 bases and J by 5 bases, with 16 bases between them. Germline CDR1 is KGHSH and CDR2 is LQKENI.

The sample holds a few counts of this clone. This chain joins TRBV5-4 and TRBJ1-4; 9 bases fit TRBD1. Trimming removed 2 bases from V and 7 bases from J; junction bases left unmatched: 6. The CDR3 totals 15 residues. Germline CDR1 is SGHNT and CDR2 is YYREEE (reference sequence). The CDR3 reads CASSFRTGAVEKLFF. In DNA form, the CDR3 reads TGTGCCAGCAGCTTTAGGACAGGGGCGGTTGAAAAACTGTTTTTT.

For this clone: Mismatch with germline at one junction end may stem from a read error. The V call is TRBV6-4, the J call TRBJ2-3, with D possibly TRBD2 on 5 matching bases. The CDR3 runs 13 residues. The germline gives CDR1 MRHNA, CDR2 SNTAGT. CDR3: CASSADSTGIVAF. The CDR3 DNA reads as TGTGCCAGCAGTGCGGACTCGACGGGGATTGTGGCTTTT.

The chain links TRBV30 to TRBJ1-4; 8 nucleotides align to TRBD1. V was pared by 3 bases and J by 8 bases, with 5 bases of the junction left unmatched. This CDR3 contains 13 residues. Looked up from germline, CDR1 is GTSNPN and CDR2 is SVGIG (reference sequence). The CDR3 protein is CAWRQGAKEKLFF. The DNA for the CDR3 is TGTGCCTGGAGGCAGGGGGCGAAGGAAAAACTGTTTTTT.

V gene TRBV7-2 combines with J gene TRBJ2-1, with D hard to call. Germline lookup yields CDR1 SGHTA and CDR2 FQGNSA. V was clipped by 2 bases and J by 7 bases, with 9 bases between them. The CDR3 is made up of 13 amino acids. CDR3 nucleotides: TGTGCCAGCAGCTTACTCGCTCGAAATGAGCAGTTCTTC. Translating gives CASSLLARNEQFF.

The rearrangement links TRBV11-2 to TRBJ1-3; the match to TRBD1 covers 7 bases. CDR3 length equals 14 residues. V shed 4 bases and J 2 bases; nucleotides not matched to a gene: 2. Germline loops: CDR1 SGHAT, CDR2 FQNNGV. In nucleotides, the CDR3 is TGTGCCAGCAGCTGGGACAGAACTGGAAACACCATATATTTT. Translated: CASSWDRTGNTIYF.